This T cell receptor beta chain was retrieved from a study of CD8+ T cells in alopecia areata. Across the study: Treated patients received oral tofacitinib, 5 to 10 mg twice daily. The drug, tofacitinib, lasted 6 to 18 months, followed by 6 months off drug.

Alopecia areata patients provided lesional scalp punch biopsies and peripheral blood, both collected for the study. PBMC-derived CD4+ and CD8+ T cells were sorted. CDR3 length: 15 amino acids. In germline, CDR1 is LGHNA, CDR2 YSLEER. V dropped 1 base and J dropped 2 bases, with 9 bases sitting between them. Reverse transcription of extracted RNA yielded cDNA, which provided the sequencing template. Sequenced by immunoSEQ multiplex PCR; TCRdb stores in-frame clones only, minus some. The sample carries 65,000 to 70,000 clones, 50% to 75% recorded once. V and J are TRBV4-3 and TRBJ2-1; possible D gene TRBD1, 6 bases. The specimen comprised CD8+ T cells sorted from blood, sampled at week 0. The TCR originated in a human donor with alopecia areata. The CDR3 nucleotides read TGCGCCAGCAGCCAAGTAGGGGGACCCTACAATGAGCAGTTCTTC. This sequence encodes CASSQVGGPYNEQFF.